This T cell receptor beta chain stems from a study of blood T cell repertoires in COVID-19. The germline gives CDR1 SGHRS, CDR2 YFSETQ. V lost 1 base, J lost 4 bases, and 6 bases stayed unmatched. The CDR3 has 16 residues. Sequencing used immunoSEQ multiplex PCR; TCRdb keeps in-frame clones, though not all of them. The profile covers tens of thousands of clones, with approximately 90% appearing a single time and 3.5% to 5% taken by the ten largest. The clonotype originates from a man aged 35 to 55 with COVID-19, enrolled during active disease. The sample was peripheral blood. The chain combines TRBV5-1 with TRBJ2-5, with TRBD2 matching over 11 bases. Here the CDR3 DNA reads TGCGCCAGCAGCTTGTTAGCGGGGGGGCCTGGAGAGACCCAGTACTTC. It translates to CASSLLAGGPGETQYF. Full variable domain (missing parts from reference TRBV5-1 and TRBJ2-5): KAGVTQTPRYLIKTRGQQVTLSCSPISGHRSVSWYQQTPGQGLQFLFEYFSETQRNKGNFPGRFSGRQFSNSRSEMNVSTLELGDSALYLCASSLLAGGPGETQYFGPGTRLLVL.